A single sample is the source of the 15 T cell receptor beta chains below, sequenced in a study of blood T cell repertoires in COVID-19. Clones were read by immunoSEQ multiplex PCR, and TCRdb kept only the in-frame ones, dropping some. Of over 80,000 clones listed, 86% are singletons. The sequencing input was peripheral blood. The receptors were sampled from a man aged 80 or over with active or convalescent COVID-19.

The V and J genes are TRBV15 and TRBJ2-2, with TRBD2 matching 11 bases. The V segment lost 5 bases and the J segment 4 bases; nucleotides outside the gene matches: 6. CDR1 and CDR2 (germline): LNHNV, YYDKDF (reference sequence). The CDR3 is 16 amino acids. CDR3 nucleotides: TGTGCCACCAGCGGCCCCCTAGCGGGAGGCACCGGGGAGCTGTTTTTT. Translated, it gives CATSGPLAGGTGELFF.

The J gene is TRBJ1-2, the V gene TRBV2, with 11 bases identical to TRBD1. Germline assignment: CDR1 SNHLY and CDR2 FYNNEI. CDR3 size: 15 residues. V was clipped by 6 bases and J by 4 bases; unmatched bases: 7. The CDR3 DNA is TGTGCCAGCAGACGGGGACAGGGGGTCGGCTATGGCTACACCTTC. The encoded protein is CASRRGQGVGYGYTF.

The genes are TRBV5-1 and TRBJ2-3; 10 nucleotides match TRBD1. CDR1 and CDR2 from the germline V gene are SGHRS and YFSETQ. There are 18 residues in the CDR3. V lost 0 bases, J lost 0 bases, and 7 bases stayed unmatched. CDR3 coding DNA: TGCGCCAGCAGCTTGGCCGGGACAGGGGATCTTAGCACAGATACGCAGTATTTT. Translated, it gives CASSLAGTGDLSTDTQYF.

The chain joins TRBV3-1 (or the pseudogene TRBV3-2) to TRBJ2-5; D gene unclear. Trimming shortened V by 1 base and J by 5 bases, and 14 bases separated the two germline ends. Germline V lookup: CDR1 LGHDT, CDR2 YNNKEL (reference sequence). CDR3 length: 15 residues. The CDR3 protein is CASSQVVTETETQYF. In DNA form, the CDR3 reads TGTGCCAGCAGCCAAGTTGTCACAGAAACGGAGACCCAGTACTTC.

There are many counts of this clone. CDR3: CASRTGLAGVRGTQYF. The CDR3 DNA reads TGTGCCAGCAGAACAGGACTAGCGGGAGTTAGGGGGACCCAGTACTTC. The chain carries TRBV28 and TRBJ2-5; 13 positions agree with TRBD2. The CDR3 runs 16 residues. V lost 6 bases, J lost 7 bases, and 11 bases stayed unmatched. Germline-derived CDR1 and CDR2 are MDHEN and SYDVKM.

This chain uses TRBV9 with TRBJ1-1; tentative D call: TRBD1 (5 bases). V was cut by 0 bases and J by 5 bases, with 17 bases left in between. The CDR3 sequence is 16 residues long. Germline V gene sequence: CDR1 SGDLS, CDR2 YYNGEE. The CDR3 DNA reads as TGTGCCAGCAGCGTAGATGCCGGACGGCGGGGGACTGAAGCTTTCTTT. This gives the protein CASSVDAGRRGTEAFF.

V and J are TRBV10-3 and TRBJ2-5; D gene uncertain. Germline loops: CDR1 ENHRY, CDR2 SYGVKD. Between the trimmed V and J ends, which lost 0 bases and 2 bases, there was a span of 7 bases. There are 14 residues in the CDR3. Here the CDR3 reads CAISESVLQETQYF. The CDR3 DNA sequence: TGTGCCATCAGTGAGTCTGTCCTTCAAGAGACCCAGTACTTC.

The chain has TRBV5-1 and TRBJ2-7; 8 bases line up with TRBD2. Germline lookup yields CDR1 SGHRS and CDR2 YFSETQ. The V and J ends lost 0 bases and 0 bases, in that order; junction bases with no gene match: 8. The length of the CDR3 is 17 residues. CDR3 nucleotide sequence: TGCGCCAGCAGCTTGGCGGCTAGCGGGCCGAGCTCCTACGAGCAGTACTTC. This gives the protein CASSLAASGPSSYEQYF.

The V call is TRBV7-2, the J call TRBJ2-3; the D is unclear. The CDR3 contains 18 residues. CDR1 SGHTA and CDR2 FQGNSA come from the germline V gene. V lost 4 bases, J lost 5 bases, and 25 bases lay in between. The CDR3 DNA reads TGTGCCAGCAGCTCCTCCGCGCAGGCTCCTACCGCTCGAGATACGCAGTATTTT. Translation gives CASSSSAQAPTARDTQYF.

CDR3 sequence reads: CASSYSRIEASRRETQYF. The CDR3 DNA reads as TGTGCCAGCAGTTACTCGAGAATTGAGGCTAGCCGTCGAGAGACCCAGTACTTC. The chain uses TRBV6-2 or TRBV6-3 and TRBJ2-5; maybe TRBD2 (5 bases). The CDR3 runs 18 residues. V was cut by 0 bases and J by 4 bases, with 21 bases left in between. Germline CDR1 and CDR2: MNHEY and SVGEGT.

This clone was seen just once. The V and J genes are TRBV6-5 and TRBJ1-3, with D tentatively TRBD1 (6 bases). The germline V gene has CDR1 MNHEY and CDR2 SVGAGI. The CDR3 spans 14 residues. The ends were cut back, 6 bases at V and 2 bases at J, with 11 bases in the middle. As DNA, the CDR3 is TGTGCCAGCAGGCCACAGGGAACTGGAAACACCATATATTTT. Translated: CASRPQGTGNTIYF.

This clone is a singleton in its sample. V gene TRBV2 combines with J gene TRBJ1-5; 8 positions match TRBD1. Germline V gene data show CDR1 as SNHLY and CDR2 as FYNNEI. V trimming: 6 bases; J trimming: 0 bases; junction bases outside the gene matches: 4. CDR3 length equals 15 residues. The CDR3 loop is CASRPTGVSNQPQHF. In DNA form, the CDR3 reads TGTGCCAGCAGGCCGACAGGGGTTAGCAATCAGCCCCAGCATTTT.

V and J are TRBV7-2 and TRBJ2-7; possibly TRBD1 for D (6 bases). The V end was cut by 4 bases, the J end by 0 bases, with 10 bases between. The CDR3 spans 14 residues. From germline, CDR1 is SGHTA and CDR2 FQGNSA. This CDR3 is CASSSTGSSYEQYF. In DNA form, the CDR3 reads TGTGCCAGCAGCTCCACAGGGAGCTCCTACGAGCAGTACTTC.

The V gene is TRBV5-4, the J gene TRBJ1-6, with 8 bases that match TRBD1. With V trimmed by 4 bases and J by 7 bases, 4 bases remained unmatched. Germline V gene data show CDR1 as SGHNT and CDR2 as YYREEE (reference sequence). The length of the CDR3 is 14 residues. The CDR3 protein is CASSLDRVNSPLHF. CDR3 DNA sequence: TGTGCCAGCAGCCTGGACAGGGTGAATTCACCCCTCCACTTT. Using reference TRBV5-4 and TRBJ1-6 for the parts outside the CDR3, the full variable domain is ETGVTQSPTHLIKTRGQQVTLRCSSQSGHNTVSWYQQALGQGPQFIFQYYREEENGRGNFPPRFSGLQFPNYSSELNVNALELDDSALYLCASSLDRVNSPLHFGNGTRLTVT.

The chain has TRBV5-5 and TRBJ1-4; D is possibly TRBD1 (5 bases). The CDR3 spans 16 residues. In germline, CDR1 is SGHKS, CDR2 YYEKEE (reference sequence). Trimming removed 0 bases at V and 5 bases at J, with 14 bases between. CDR3 protein: CASSLAFQGGNEKLFF. Written as DNA, the CDR3 is TGTGCCAGCAGCTTGGCATTCCAGGGCGGAAATGAAAAACTGTTTTTT.